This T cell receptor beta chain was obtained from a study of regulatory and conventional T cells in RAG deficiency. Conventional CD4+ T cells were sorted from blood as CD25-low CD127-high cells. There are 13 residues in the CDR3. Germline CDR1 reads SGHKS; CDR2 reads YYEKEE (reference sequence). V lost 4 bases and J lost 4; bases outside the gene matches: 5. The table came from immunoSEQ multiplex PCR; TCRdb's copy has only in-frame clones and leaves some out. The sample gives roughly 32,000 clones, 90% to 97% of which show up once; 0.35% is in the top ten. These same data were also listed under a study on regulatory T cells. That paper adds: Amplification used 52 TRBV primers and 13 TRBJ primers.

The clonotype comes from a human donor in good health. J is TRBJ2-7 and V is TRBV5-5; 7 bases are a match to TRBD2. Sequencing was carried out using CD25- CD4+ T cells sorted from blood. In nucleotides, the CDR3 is TGTGCCAGCAGCGTGAGCGGGGTTTACGAGCAGTACTTC. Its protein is CASSVSGVYEQYF.